The entry below gives a single T cell receptor (beta chain) sequence along with its context. Its matching antigen is unknown. The data originate from a study of T cell responses to AZD1222 COVID-19 vaccine. TCRdb's copy holds only in-frame clones and misses some; the assay was immunoSEQ multiplex PCR. The table lists 150,000 to 200,000 clones, approximately 90% of them singletons. Study findings and constraints: Repertoires in all cases were sampled only once the peak T cell response had passed. The sample set comprised mostly white British donors with more females, and clonal diversity was possibly underestimated.

The sequenced sample was peripheral blood, obtained on day 0 of AZD1222 vaccination. This TCR was sampled from an adult in good health.

For the CDR3, the DNA is TGTGCCAGCAGCATTTACAGGAGCAGCACAGATACGCAGTATTTT. Encoded protein: CASSIYRSSTDTQYF. The V gene is TRBV7-9, the J gene TRBJ2-3, with D tentatively TRBD1 (5 bases). The CDR3 contains 15 residues. Trimming stripped 5 bases from V and 0 bases from J, with 12 bases between. Per the germline V gene, CDR1 is SEHNR and CDR2 is FQNEAQ (reference sequence).